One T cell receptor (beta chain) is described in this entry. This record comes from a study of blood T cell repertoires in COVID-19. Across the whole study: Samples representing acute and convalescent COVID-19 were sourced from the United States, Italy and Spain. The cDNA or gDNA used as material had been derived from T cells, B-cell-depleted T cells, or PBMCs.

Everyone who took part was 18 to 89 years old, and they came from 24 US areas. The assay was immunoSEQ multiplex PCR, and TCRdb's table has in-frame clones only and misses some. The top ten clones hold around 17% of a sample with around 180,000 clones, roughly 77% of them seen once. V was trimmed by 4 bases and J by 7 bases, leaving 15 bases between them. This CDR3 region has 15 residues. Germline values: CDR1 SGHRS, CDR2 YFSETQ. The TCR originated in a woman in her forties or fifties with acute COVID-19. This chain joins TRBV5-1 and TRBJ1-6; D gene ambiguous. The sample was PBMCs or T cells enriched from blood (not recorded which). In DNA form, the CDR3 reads TGCGCCAGCAGCCCGGATGGACGGGGAAATTCACCCCTCCACTTT. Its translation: CASSPDGRGNSPLHF.